A single sample is the source of the 28 T cell receptor beta chains below, sequenced in a study of blood T cell repertoires in COVID-19. Sequencing was performed with immunoSEQ multiplex PCR; in TCRdb, only in-frame clones are kept and a portion is missing. The table lists under 300,000 clones, around 88% of them singletons. Sequences were obtained from peripheral blood. These receptors all come from a man of 80 years or more with acute or convalescent COVID-19.

The V and J genes are TRBV6-5 and TRBJ2-1, with TRBD2 as a possible D gene (6 bases). This CDR3 is built from 15 residues. Germline V gene data show CDR1 as MNHEY and CDR2 as SVGAGI. V dropped 7 bases and J dropped 5 bases, with 18 bases sitting between them. The CDR3 region is CASKSRDWPHNEQFF. In DNA form, the CDR3 reads TGTGCCAGCAAGTCCCGGGACTGGCCTCACAATGAGCAGTTCTTC.

The V and J genes are TRBV6-5 and TRBJ1-6; no clear D. Trimming removed 2 bases from V and 6 bases from J, with 14 bases in between. Per the germline V gene, CDR1 is MNHEY and CDR2 is SVGAGI. This CDR3 contains 16 residues. Here the CDR3 DNA reads TGTGCCAGCAGTTACGCTCCCCGCGCCGGTAATTCACCCCTCCACTTT. Residues: CASSYAPRAGNSPLHF.

This clone was counted between two and nine times. The gene calls are TRBV11-3 and TRBJ2-1; possibly TRBD2 for D (5 bases). Germline assignment: CDR1 SGHNT and CDR2 YENEEA. Deletions cut 3 bases from V and 0 bases from J, with 12 bases between. The CDR3 runs 16 residues. The CDR3, as DNA: TGTGCCAGCAGCTTCCAGCCTACTAGCTCCTACAATGAGCAGTTCTTC. Residues: CASSFQPTSSYNEQFF.

The V gene is TRBV14, the J gene TRBJ1-2, with D maybe TRBD1 (6 bases). This CDR3 spans 14 amino acids. Germline values: CDR1 SGHDN, CDR2 FVKESK. Deletions cut 0 bases from V and 7 bases from J, with 12 bases between. CDR3 DNA sequence: TGTGCCAGCAGCCAAGATCCCTTCAGGGGTGGCTACACCTTC. This gives the protein CASSQDPFRGGYTF.

The rearrangement links TRBV11-2 to TRBJ2-5; 9 bases align to TRBD1. V gave up 4 bases and J gave up 5 bases; unmatched junction bases: 8. Per germline, CDR1 SGHAT and CDR2 FQNNGV. This CDR3 has 15 residues. The CDR3 region has the DNA TGTGCCAGCAGCTCCCTACAGGGGGCGGGGGAGACCCAGTACTTC. Encoded protein: CASSSLQGAGETQYF.

This chain links TRBV5-4 with TRBJ1-2, with TRBD1 matching over 7 bases. V shed 0 bases, J shed 4 bases, and the junction held 3 bases outside the gene matches. Germline values: CDR1 SGHNT, CDR2 YYREEE (reference sequence). The CDR3 has 14 amino acids. Written as DNA, the CDR3 is TGTGCCAGCAGCTTGGGGGGACAGTCCTATGGCTACACCTTC. Its translation is CASSLGGQSYGYTF.

V and J are TRBV25-1 and TRBJ2-5, with 8 positions matching TRBD1. The CDR3 contains 14 residues. The germline V gene encodes CDR1 MGHDK and CDR2 SYGVNS. Losses at the gene ends were 4 bases for V and 1 base for J; bases not matched to a gene: 2. CDR3 loop: CASSVTGVQETQYF. In nucleotides, the CDR3 is TGTGCCAGCAGTGTGACAGGGGTCCAAGAGACCCAGTACTTC. The full variable domain, completed using reference TRBV25-1 and TRBJ2-5, is EADIYQTPRYLVIGTGKKITLECSQTMGHDKMYWYQQDPGMELHLIHYSYGVNSTEKGDLSSESTVSRIRTEHFPLTLESARPSHTSQYLCASSVTGVQETQYFGPGTRLLVL.

This chain joins TRBV5-5 and TRBJ1-1, with D uncertain. This CDR3 is 15 amino acids long. Germline CDR1 SGHKS, CDR2 YYEKEE (reference sequence). Trimming took off 4 bases at V and 0 bases at J, with 13 bases between the two ends. CDR3 in amino acids: CASSPTRGLNTEAFF. The CDR3 nucleotides read TGTGCCAGCAGCCCTACCCGGGGTTTGAACACTGAAGCTTTCTTT.

The V call is TRBV28, the J call TRBJ2-5; a possible D gene is TRBD1 (6 bases). Trimming removed 6 bases from V and 7 bases from J, with 18 bases in between. CDR1 and CDR2 (germline): MDHEN, SYDVKM. The CDR3 loop spans 14 amino acids. The CDR3 spells CASSRLPQGLTQYF. The CDR3 region has the DNA TGTGCCAGCAGCCGACTGCCCCAGGGGCTGACCCAGTACTTC.

A single count supports this clone. V gene TRBV28 combines with J gene TRBJ1-1; 8 positions match TRBD1. This CDR3 is 13 amino acids long. Losses at the gene ends were 5 bases for V and 6 bases for J; bases not matched to a gene: 5. Germline CDR1 MDHEN, CDR2 SYDVKM. The CDR3, as DNA: TGTGCCAGCAGTACAGGGGGGGTAGCTGAAGCTTTCTTT. Its translation: CASSTGGVAEAFF.

V usage is TRBV19 and J usage is TRBJ1-4; perhaps TRBD1 as D (5 bases). V dropped 5 bases and J dropped 8 bases, with 18 bases sitting between them. The germline V gene encodes CDR1 LNHDA and CDR2 SQIVND (reference sequence). This CDR3 region has 15 residues. CDR3 loop: CASSGPSRGWEKLFF. The CDR3 nucleotides read TGTGCCAGTAGTGGGCCGTCAAGGGGCTGGGAAAAACTGTTTTTT.

Turning to this clone: The same CDR3 arises from other DNA sequences in this sample as well. The DNA for the CDR3 is TGTGCCAGCAGTTACTCCCGACAGGGCTCTGGAAACACCATATATTTT. The encoded protein is CASSYSRQGSGNTIYF. This chain links TRBV6-5 with TRBJ1-3, with TRBD1 matching 7 bases. The germline V gene has CDR1 MNHEY and CDR2 SVGAGI. The V segment lost 0 bases and the J segment 0 bases; nucleotides outside the gene matches: 2. CDR3 length: 16 amino acids.

The CDR3 spells CSVARDRGFYYEQYF. The CDR3 nucleotides read TGCAGCGTTGCACGGGACAGGGGGTTCTACTACGAGCAGTACTTC. V and J are TRBV29-1 and TRBJ2-7, with 11 bases fitting TRBD1. This CDR3 has 15 amino acids. CDR1 SQVTM and CDR2 ANQGSEA come from the germline V gene. The junction had 8 bases not matched to a gene; V was cut back by 4 bases and J by 3 bases.

V and J are TRBV24-1 and TRBJ1-1, with TRBD1 identical over 9 bases. With 6 bases clipped from V and 4 bases from J, the junction kept 2 bases outside the gene matches. Germline CDR1 KGHDR, CDR2 SFDVKD. The length of the CDR3 is 13 residues. Here the CDR3 reads CATSLTGGTEAFF. The CDR3 DNA is TGTGCCACCAGTTTGACAGGGGGCACTGAAGCTTTCTTT.

The chain recombines TRBV7-3 with TRBJ1-5; 8 bases map to TRBD1. Germline CDR1 is SGHTA and CDR2 is FQGTGA. The V segment lost 2 bases and the J segment 4 bases; nucleotides outside the gene matches: 4. The CDR3 is 15 amino acids. CDR3: CASSLSGTGNQPQHF. DNA for the CDR3: TGTGCCAGCAGCTTATCCGGGACAGGAAATCAGCCCCAGCATTTT. Filled out from reference TRBV7-3 and TRBJ1-5, the complete variable domain reads GAGVSQTPSNKVTEKGKYVELRCDPISGHTALYWYRQSLGQGPEFLIYFQGTGAADDSGLPNDRFFAVRPEGSVSTLKIQRTERGDSAVYLCASSLSGTGNQPQHFGDGTRLSIL.

The chain combines TRBV9 with TRBJ2-2; D uncertain. CDR3 length equals 13 residues. Germline V gene lookup returns CDR1 SGDLS and CDR2 YYNGEE. The V gene lost 0 bases and the J gene lost 5 bases, with 5 bases spanning the gap. CDR3 sequence reads: CASSVGGTGELFF. In nucleotides, the CDR3 is TGTGCCAGCAGCGTAGGAGGTACCGGGGAGCTGTTTTTT.

V and J are TRBV9 and TRBJ1-3; 8 bases fit TRBD1. The CDR3 has 17 residues. V lost 0 bases, J lost 3 bases, and 8 bases stayed unmatched. The germline CDR1 and CDR2 sequences are SGDLS and YYNGEE. In DNA, the CDR3 is TGTGCCAGCAGCGTAGAACCTCCAGGGGGCAATGGAAACACCATATATTTT. Protein sequence: CASSVEPPGGNGNTIYF.

This chain joins TRBV6-5 and TRBJ1-1, with TRBD1 identical over 9 bases. V dropped 6 bases and J dropped 10; count of bases not matched to a gene: 6. CDR3 length equals 12 residues. Germline V lookup: CDR1 MNHEY, CDR2 SVGAGI. The CDR3 nucleotides read TGTGCCAGCAGGGGGACGGGACAGGGAGCTTTCTTT. Amino acids: CASRGTGQGAFF.

The chain recombines TRBV19 with TRBJ1-3, with 8 nucleotides matching TRBD1. Unmatched junction bases numbered 3, after V lost 5 bases and J lost 0 bases. This CDR3 has 15 residues. In germline, CDR1 is LNHDA, CDR2 SQIVND (reference sequence). The CDR3 protein is CASSWTGSSGNTIYF. DNA for the CDR3: TGTGCCAGTAGTTGGACAGGGTCCTCTGGAAACACCATATATTTT.

The chain combines TRBV4-1 with TRBJ1-5; D perhaps matches TRBD1 (5 bases). CDR1 and CDR2 from the germline V gene are MGHRA and YSYEKL. The CDR3 is 16 amino acids. The V gene lost 2 bases and the J gene lost 2 bases, with 13 bases spanning the gap. The CDR3 bases are TGCGCCAGCAGCCAACTCGGGACTTCAGGCAATCAGCCCCAGCATTTT. Protein sequence: CASSQLGTSGNQPQHF.

The chain recombines TRBV19 with TRBJ2-6, with D uncertain. The CDR3 consists of 17 residues. V was shortened by 7 bases and J by 0 bases, with 16 bases between the two germline ends. The germline CDR1 and CDR2 sequences are LNHDA and SQIVND (reference sequence). As DNA, the CDR3 is TGTGCCAGTACCCTGCGAGGTTTAAGCTCTGGGGCCAACGTCCTGACTTTC. Its translation is CASTLRGLSSGANVLTF.

This chain links TRBV6-4 with TRBJ2-3, with D possibly TRBD2 on 6 matching bases. CDR1 is MRHNA and CDR2 is SNTAGT in the germline V gene. Trimming removed 2 bases from V and 0 bases from J, with 6 bases in between. CDR3 length: 14 residues. The CDR3 is CASSDGGSTDTQYF. In nucleotides, the CDR3 is TGTGCCAGCAGTGACGGAGGGAGCACAGATACGCAGTATTTT.

The rearrangement uses TRBV6-5 and TRBJ1-2, with 8 bases matching TRBD1. The V gene's germline CDR1 is MNHEY and CDR2 SVGAGI. This CDR3 contains 13 residues. The J segment lost 6 bases and the V segment lost 5 bases, leaving 5 bases of the junction unmatched. For the CDR3, the DNA is TGTGCCAGCAGTATGACAGGGGCGGATGGCTACACCTTC. Its translation is CASSMTGADGYTF.

The V and J genes are TRBV28 and TRBJ2-3; TRBD2 matches 7 bases. The germline V gene has CDR1 MDHEN and CDR2 SYDVKM. The CDR3 runs to 15 residues. The V gene end was trimmed by 3 bases and the J gene end by 2 bases; junction bases not matched to a gene: 5. CDR3 amino acids: CASSLPGTTTDTQYF. The CDR3 DNA reads as TGTGCCAGCAGTTTGCCCGGGACTACCACAGATACGCAGTATTTT.

This chain uses TRBV29-1 with TRBJ2-5; 8 nucleotides line up with TRBD1. This CDR3 region has 13 residues. The V segment lost 3 bases and the J segment 5 bases; nucleotides outside the gene matches: 5. Germline V lookup: CDR1 SQVTM, CDR2 ANQGSEA. The CDR3 here is CSVDPTGDETQYF. CDR3 nucleotides: TGCAGCGTTGACCCGACAGGGGATGAGACCCAGTACTTC.

V gene TRBV2 combines with J gene TRBJ1-4; a possible D gene is TRBD1 (6 bases). CDR1 and CDR2 from the germline V gene are SNHLY and FYNNEI. Trimming left V 1 base short and J 10 bases short, with 16 bases between. This CDR3 has 15 residues. CDR3 protein: CASSEEGTQGGKLFF. The DNA for the CDR3 is TGTGCCAGCAGTGAAGAAGGGACCCAAGGGGGAAAACTGTTTTTT.

Notes on this clone: A read error may produce the germline difference seen at one junction end. The V call is TRBV29-1, the J call TRBJ2-3, with a weak D call TRBD2 (5 bases). Germline assignment: CDR1 SQVTM and CDR2 ANQGSEA. This CDR3 comprises 14 residues. The DNA for the CDR3 is TGCAGCGCTGAACACGGGGAGCCCACAGATACGCAGTATTTT. Its protein is CSAEHGEPTDTQYF.

The chain employs TRBV18 and TRBJ1-2; 7 nucleotides match TRBD1. After removal of 3 bases from V and 6 bases from J, the junction contained 16 bases not matched to a gene. CDR1 and CDR2 (germline): KGHSH, LQKENI. The length of the CDR3 is 17 residues. The CDR3, as DNA: TGTGCCAGCTCACCGCCGGGACAGCAGGCGATCCCGGATGGCTACACCTTC. It translates to CASSPPGQQAIPDGYTF.